Sequencing of this T cell receptor (beta chain) was carried out in a study of T-cell memory formation after mild COVID-19. The study's findings and limits: Some clones that responded turned up in pre-infection memory, which suggests that cross-reactive memory joined in.

Using constant-segment primers, 5'RACE produced TCR alpha and TCR beta cDNA libraries carrying sample barcodes and UMIs. TCRdb reanalysed the 5' RACE reads using MiXCR and keeps one entry per CDR3 protein. The sample yields approximately 430,000 distinct CDR3 sequences, less than 25% seen once. This clonotype appeared a few times. Its target is unknown. Trimming shortened V by 2 bases and J by 5 bases, and 13 bases separated the two germline ends. The CDR3 runs 16 residues. Germline loops: CDR1 LGHNA, CDR2 YNFKEQ. The rearrangement joins TRBV4-2 to TRBJ1-6; a weak D match, TRBD1 (6 bases). The sequenced sample consisted of PBMCs or a T cell subset sorted from them (not recorded which). The TCR was taken from an adult woman who had mild COVID-19 (a few samples of this study predate the infection). Cell type and time point are not known. DNA for the CDR3: TGTGCCAGCAGCCAAAAGGCGGGGGCTGATAATTCACCCCTCCACTTT. It specifies CASSQKAGADNSPLHF.